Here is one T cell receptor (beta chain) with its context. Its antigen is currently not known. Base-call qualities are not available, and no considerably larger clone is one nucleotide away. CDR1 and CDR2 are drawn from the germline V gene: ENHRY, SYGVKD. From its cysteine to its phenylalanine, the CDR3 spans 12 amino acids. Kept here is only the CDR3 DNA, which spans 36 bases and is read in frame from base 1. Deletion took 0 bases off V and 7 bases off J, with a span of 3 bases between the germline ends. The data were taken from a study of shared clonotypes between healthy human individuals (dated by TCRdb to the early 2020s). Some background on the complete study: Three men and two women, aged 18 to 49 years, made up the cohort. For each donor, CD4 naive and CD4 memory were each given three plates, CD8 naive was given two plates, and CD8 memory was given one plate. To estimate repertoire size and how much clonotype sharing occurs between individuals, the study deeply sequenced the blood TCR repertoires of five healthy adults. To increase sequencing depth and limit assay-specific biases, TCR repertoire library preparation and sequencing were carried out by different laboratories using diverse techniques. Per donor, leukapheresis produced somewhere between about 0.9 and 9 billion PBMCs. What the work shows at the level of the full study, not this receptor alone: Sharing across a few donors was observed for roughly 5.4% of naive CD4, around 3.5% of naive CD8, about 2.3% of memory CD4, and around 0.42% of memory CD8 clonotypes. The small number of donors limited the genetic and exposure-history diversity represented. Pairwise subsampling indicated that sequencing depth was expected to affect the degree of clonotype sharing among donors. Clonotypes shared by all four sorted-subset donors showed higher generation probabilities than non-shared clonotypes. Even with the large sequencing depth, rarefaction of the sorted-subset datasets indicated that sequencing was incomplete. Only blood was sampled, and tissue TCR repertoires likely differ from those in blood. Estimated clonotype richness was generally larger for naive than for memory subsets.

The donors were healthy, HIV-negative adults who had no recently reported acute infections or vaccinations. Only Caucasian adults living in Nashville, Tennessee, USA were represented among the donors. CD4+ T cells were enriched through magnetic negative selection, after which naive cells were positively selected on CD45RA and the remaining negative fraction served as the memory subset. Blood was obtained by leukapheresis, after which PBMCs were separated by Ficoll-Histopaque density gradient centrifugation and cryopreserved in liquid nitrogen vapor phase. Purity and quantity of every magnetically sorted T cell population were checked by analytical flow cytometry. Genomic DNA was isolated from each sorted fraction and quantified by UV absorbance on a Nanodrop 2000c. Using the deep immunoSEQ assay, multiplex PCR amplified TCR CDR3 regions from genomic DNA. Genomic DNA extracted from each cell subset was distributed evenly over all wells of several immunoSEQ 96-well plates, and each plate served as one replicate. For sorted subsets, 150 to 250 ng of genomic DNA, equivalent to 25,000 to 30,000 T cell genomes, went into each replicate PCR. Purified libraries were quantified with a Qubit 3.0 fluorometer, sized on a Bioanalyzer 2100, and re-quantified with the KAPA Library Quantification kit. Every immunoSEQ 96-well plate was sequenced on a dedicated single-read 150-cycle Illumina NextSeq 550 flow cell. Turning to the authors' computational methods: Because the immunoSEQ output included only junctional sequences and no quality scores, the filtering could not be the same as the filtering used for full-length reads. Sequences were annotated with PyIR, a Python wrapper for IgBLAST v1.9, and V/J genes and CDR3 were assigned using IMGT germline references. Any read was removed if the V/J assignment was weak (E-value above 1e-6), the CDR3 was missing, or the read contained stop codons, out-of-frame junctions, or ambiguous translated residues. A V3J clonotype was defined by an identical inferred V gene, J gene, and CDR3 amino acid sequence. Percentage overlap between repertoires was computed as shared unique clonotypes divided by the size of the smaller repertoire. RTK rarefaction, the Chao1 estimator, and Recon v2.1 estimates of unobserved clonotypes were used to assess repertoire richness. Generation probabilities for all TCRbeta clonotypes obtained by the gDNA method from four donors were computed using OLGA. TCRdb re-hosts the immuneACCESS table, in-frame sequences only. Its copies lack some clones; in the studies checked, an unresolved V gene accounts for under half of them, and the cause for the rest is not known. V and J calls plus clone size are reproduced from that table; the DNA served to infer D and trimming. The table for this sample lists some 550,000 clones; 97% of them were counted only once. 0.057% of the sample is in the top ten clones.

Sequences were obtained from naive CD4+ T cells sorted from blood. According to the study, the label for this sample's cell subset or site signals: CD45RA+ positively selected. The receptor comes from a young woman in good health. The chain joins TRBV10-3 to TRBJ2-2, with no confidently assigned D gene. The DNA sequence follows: TGTGCCATCAGTGAGTCGAGCGGGGAGCTGTTTTTT. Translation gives CAISESSGELFF.